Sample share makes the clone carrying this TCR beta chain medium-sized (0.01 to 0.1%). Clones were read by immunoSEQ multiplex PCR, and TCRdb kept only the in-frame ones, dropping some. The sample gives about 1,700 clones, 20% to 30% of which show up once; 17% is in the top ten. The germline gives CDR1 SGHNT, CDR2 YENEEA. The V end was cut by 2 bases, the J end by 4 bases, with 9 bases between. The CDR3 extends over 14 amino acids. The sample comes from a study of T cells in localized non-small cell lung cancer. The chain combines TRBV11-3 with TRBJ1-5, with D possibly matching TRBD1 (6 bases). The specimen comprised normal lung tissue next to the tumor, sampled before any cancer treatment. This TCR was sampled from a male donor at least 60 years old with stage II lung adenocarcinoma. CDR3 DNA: TGTGCCAGCAGCTTAAACAGGGTGAATCAGCCCCAGCATTTT. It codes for CASSLNRVNQPQHF.